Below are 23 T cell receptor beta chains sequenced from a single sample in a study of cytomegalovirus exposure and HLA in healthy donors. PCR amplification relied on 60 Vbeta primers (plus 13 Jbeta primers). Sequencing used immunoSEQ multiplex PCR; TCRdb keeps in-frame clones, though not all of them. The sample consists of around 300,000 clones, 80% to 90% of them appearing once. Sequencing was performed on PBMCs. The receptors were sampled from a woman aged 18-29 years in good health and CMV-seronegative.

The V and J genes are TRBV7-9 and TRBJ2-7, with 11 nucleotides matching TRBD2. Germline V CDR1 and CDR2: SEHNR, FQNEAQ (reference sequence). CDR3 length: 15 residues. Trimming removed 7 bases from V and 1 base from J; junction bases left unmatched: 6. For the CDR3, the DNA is TGTGCCAGCATCAAACTAGCGGGGGATTCCTACGAGCAGTACTTC. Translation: CASIKLAGDSYEQYF.

The CDR3 loop reads CASSVNPSSNQPQHF. The CDR3 DNA sequence: TGTGCCAGCAGCGTTAATCCCTCTAGCAATCAGCCCCAGCATTTT. The rearrangement links TRBV9 to TRBJ1-5; no reliable D call. CDR3 length: 15 residues. V dropped 2 bases and J dropped 0 bases, with 9 bases sitting between them. CDR1 is SGDLS, CDR2 YYNGEE, per germline. Variable domain in full (rest from reference TRBV9 and TRBJ1-5): DSGVTQTPKHLITATGQRVTLRCSPRSGDLSVYWYQQSLDQGLQFLIQYYNGEERAKGNILERFSAQQFPDLHSELNLSSLELGDSALYFCASSVNPSSNQPQHFGDGTRLSIL.

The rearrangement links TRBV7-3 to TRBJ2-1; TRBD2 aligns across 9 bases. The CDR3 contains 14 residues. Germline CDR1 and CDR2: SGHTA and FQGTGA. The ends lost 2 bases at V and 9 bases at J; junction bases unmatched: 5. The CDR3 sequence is CASSLLAGLSEQFF. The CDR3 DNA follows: TGTGCCAGCAGCTTACTAGCGGGGTTAAGTGAGCAGTTCTTC.

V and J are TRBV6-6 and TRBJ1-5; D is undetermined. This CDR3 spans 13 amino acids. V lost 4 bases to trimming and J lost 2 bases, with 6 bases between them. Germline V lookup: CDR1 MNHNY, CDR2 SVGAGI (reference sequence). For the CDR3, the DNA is TGTGCCAGCAGTTCAATTGGCAATCAGCCCCAGCATTTT. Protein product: CASSSIGNQPQHF.

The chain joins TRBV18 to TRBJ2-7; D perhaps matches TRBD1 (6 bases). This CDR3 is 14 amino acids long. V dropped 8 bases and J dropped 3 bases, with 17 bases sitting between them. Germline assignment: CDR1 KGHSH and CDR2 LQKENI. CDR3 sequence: CASTRQEENYEQYF. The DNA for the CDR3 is TGTGCCAGCACGAGACAGGAAGAAAACTACGAGCAGTACTTC.

The CDR3 sequence: CASSQGGAGELFF. DNA of the CDR3: TGTGCCAGCAGCCAAGGGGGCGCCGGGGAGCTGTTTTTT. The J gene is TRBJ2-2, the V gene TRBV7-3; 7 positions match TRBD1. The length of the CDR3 is 13 residues. J gave up 6 bases and V 5 bases, and 3 bases lay outside the gene matches. The germline CDR1 and CDR2 sequences are SGHTA and FQGTGA.

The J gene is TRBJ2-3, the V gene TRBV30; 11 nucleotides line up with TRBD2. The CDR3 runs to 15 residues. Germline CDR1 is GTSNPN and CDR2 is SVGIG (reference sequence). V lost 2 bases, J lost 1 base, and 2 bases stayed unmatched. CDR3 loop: CAWSKLAGGTDTQYF. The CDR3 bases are TGTGCCTGGAGTAAACTAGCGGGGGGCACAGATACGCAGTATTTT.

CDR3 nucleotide sequence: TGTGCCAGCATCGGGGGGCCCTACAATGAGCAGTTCTTC. It codes for CASIGGPYNEQFF. The chain recombines TRBV27 with TRBJ2-1; D may be TRBD2 (7 bases). The CDR3 covers 13 residues. The V gene's germline CDR1 is MNHEY and CDR2 SMNVEV (reference sequence). Trimming took 7 bases from V and 2 from J, leaving 9 bases between them.

CDR3 coding DNA: TGTGCCAGCTCACCGAACAGGGGGGAAGGCTATGGCTACACCTTC. Its protein is CASSPNRGEGYGYTF. The V and J genes are TRBV18 and TRBJ1-2; TRBD1 aligns across 8 bases. The V gene's germline CDR1 is KGHSH and CDR2 LQKENI. The J segment lost 4 bases and the V segment lost 3 bases, leaving 7 bases of the junction unmatched. The CDR3 has 15 residues.

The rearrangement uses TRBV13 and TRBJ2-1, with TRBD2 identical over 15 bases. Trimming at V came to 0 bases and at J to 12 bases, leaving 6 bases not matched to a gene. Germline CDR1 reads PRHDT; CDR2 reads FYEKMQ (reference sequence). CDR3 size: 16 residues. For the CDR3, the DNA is TGTGCCAGCAGCTTAGGAGTTCGGACTAGCGGGGGGGGGCAGTTCTTC. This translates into CASSLGVRTSGGGQFF.

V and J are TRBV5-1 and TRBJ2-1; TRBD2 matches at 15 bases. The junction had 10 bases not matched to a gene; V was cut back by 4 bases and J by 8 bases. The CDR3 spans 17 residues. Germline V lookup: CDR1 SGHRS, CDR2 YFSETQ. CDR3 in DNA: TGCGCCAGCAGCACAGAGGGACTAGCGGGGGGCCAGGATGAGCAGTTCTTC. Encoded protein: CASSTEGLAGGQDEQFF.

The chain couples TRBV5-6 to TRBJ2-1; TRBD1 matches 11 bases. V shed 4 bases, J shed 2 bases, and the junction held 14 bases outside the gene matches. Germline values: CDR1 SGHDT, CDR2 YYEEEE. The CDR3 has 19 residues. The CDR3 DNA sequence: TGTGCCAGCAGCCTCCTGCGTCCGAGGACAGGGGGCACCTACAATGAGCAGTTCTTC. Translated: CASSLLRPRTGGTYNEQFF.

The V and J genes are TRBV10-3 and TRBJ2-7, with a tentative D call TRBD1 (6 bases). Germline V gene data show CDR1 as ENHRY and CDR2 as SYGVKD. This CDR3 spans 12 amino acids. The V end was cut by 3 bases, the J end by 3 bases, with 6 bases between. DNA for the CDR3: TGTGCCATCAGTGAACAGGGCTACGAGCAGTACTTC. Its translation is CAISEQGYEQYF.

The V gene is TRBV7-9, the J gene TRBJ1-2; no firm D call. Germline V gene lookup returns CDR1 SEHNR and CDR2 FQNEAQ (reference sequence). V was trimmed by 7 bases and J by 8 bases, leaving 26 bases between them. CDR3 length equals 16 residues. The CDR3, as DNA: TGTGCCAGCACCCGGGTATCGGGGTGGTCTACGAAGGGCTACACCTTC. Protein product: CASTRVSGWSTKGYTF.

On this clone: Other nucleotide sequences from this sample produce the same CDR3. As DNA, the CDR3 is TGCGCCAGCAGCTTGGGAGGGTCTAATGAAAAACTGTTTTTT. Encoded protein: CASSLGGSNEKLFF. The chain links TRBV5-1 to TRBJ1-4; no firm D call. Trimming took off 0 bases at V and 3 bases at J, with 6 bases between the two ends. CDR3 length: 14 residues. CDR1 is SGHRS, CDR2 YFSETQ, per germline.

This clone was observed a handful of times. CDR3 DNA: TGTGCCAGCAGCTTAGAAGGGACAGCGAACACCGGGGAGCTGTTTTTT. Encoded protein: CASSLEGTANTGELFF. This chain joins TRBV13 and TRBJ2-2; 7 nucleotides align to TRBD1. V was pared by 1 base and J by 0 bases, with 2 bases of the junction left unmatched. In germline, CDR1 is PRHDT, CDR2 FYEKMQ (reference sequence). The CDR3 loop spans 16 amino acids.

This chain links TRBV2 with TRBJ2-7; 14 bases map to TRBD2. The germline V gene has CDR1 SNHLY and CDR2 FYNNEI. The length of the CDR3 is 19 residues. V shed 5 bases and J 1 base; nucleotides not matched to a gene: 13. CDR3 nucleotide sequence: TGTGCCAGCAGTATACCTGGGACTAGCGGGGGCCCTTCTTCCTACGAGCAGTACTTC. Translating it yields CASSIPGTSGGPSSYEQYF.

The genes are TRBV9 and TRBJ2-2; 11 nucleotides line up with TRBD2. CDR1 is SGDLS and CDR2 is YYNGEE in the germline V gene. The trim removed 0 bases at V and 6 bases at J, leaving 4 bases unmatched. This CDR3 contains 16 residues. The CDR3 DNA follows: TGTGCCAGCAGCGTAGATAGCGGGGGGGTTTCCGGGGAGCTGTTTTTT. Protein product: CASSVDSGGVSGELFF. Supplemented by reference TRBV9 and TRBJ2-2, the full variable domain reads DSGVTQTPKHLITATGQRVTLRCSPRSGDLSVYWYQQSLDQGLQFLIQYYNGEERAKGNILERFSAQQFPDLHSELNLSSLELGDSALYFCASSVDSGGVSGELFFGEGSRLTVL.

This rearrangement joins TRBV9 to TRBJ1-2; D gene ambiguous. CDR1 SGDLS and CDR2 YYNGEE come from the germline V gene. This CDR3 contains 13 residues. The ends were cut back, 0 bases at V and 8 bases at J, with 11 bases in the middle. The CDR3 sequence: CASSVATLEGYTF. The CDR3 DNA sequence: TGTGCCAGCAGCGTAGCCACGTTAGAAGGCTACACCTTC.

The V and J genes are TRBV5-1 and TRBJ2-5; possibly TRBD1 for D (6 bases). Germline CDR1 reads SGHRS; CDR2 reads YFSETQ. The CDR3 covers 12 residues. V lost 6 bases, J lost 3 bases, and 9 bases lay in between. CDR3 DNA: TGCGCCAGCATAAGGACAGAAGAGACCCAGTACTTC. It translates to CASIRTEETQYF.

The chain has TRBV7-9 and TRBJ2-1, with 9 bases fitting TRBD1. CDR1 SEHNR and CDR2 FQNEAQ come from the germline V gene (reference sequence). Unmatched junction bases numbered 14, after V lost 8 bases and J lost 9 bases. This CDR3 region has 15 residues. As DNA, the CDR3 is TGTGCCAGCCGCTGGGGTAAGGGACAGGGTAGTGAGCAGTTCTTC. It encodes CASRWGKGQGSEQFF.

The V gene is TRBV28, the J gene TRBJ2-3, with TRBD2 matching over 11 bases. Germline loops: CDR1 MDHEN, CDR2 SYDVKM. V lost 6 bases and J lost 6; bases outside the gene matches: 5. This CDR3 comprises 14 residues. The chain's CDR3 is CASRLAGGPDTQYF. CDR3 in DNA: TGTGCCAGCAGATTAGCGGGGGGGCCGGATACGCAGTATTTT. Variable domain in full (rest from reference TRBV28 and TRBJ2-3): DVKVTQSSRYLVKRTGEKVFLECVQDMDHENMFWYRQDPGLGLRLIYFSYDVKMKEKGDIPEGYSVSREKKERFSLILESASTNQTSMYLCASRLAGGPDTQYFGPGTRLTVL.

For the CDR3, the DNA is TGTGCCAGCAGCTCCAACGGACTGGGTAGCAATCAGCCCCAGCATTTT. It specifies CASSSNGLGSNQPQHF. The chain is built from TRBV5-8 and TRBJ1-5; D not resolved. Trimming removed 3 bases at V and 0 bases at J, with 13 bases between. CDR1 is SGHTS, CDR2 YDEGEE, per germline. The CDR3 extends over 16 amino acids.